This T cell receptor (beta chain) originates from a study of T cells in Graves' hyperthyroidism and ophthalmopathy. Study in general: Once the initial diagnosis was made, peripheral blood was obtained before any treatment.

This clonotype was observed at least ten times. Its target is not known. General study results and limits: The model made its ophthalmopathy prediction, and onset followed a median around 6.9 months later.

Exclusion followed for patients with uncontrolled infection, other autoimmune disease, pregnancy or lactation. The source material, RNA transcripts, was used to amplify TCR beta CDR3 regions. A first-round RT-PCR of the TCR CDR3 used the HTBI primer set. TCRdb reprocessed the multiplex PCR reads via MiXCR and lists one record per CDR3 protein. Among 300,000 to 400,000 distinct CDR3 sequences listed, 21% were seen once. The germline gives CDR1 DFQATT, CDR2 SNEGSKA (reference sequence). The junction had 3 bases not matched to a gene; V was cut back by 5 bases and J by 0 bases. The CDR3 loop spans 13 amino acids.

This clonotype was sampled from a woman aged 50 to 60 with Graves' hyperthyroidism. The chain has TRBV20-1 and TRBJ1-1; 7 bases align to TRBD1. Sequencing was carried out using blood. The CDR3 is CSAPGQMNTEAFF. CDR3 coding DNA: TGCAGTGCTCCGGGACAGATGAACACTGAAGCTTTCTTT.